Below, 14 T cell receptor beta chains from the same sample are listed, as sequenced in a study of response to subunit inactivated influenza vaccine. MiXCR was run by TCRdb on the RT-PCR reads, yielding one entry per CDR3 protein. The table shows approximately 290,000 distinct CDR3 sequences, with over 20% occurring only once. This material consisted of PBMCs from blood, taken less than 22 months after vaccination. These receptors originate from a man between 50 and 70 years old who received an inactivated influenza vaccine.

The CDR3 DNA reads TGTGCCAGCAGCCAGCACAGGGACGATGAGCAGTTCTTC. Protein sequence: CASSQHRDDEQFF. This sequence joins TRBV14 and TRBJ2-1, with a possible D match to TRBD1 (6 bases). Germline V gene data show CDR1 as SGHDN and CDR2 as FVKESK. This CDR3 spans 13 amino acids. V gave up 3 bases and J gave up 8 bases, with 11 bases separating them.

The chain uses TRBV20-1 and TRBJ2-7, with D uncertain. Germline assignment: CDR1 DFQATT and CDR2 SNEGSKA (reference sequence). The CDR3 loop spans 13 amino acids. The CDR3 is CSVHKVGNYEQYF. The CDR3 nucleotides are TGCAGCGTTCACAAAGTGGGAAACTACGAGCAGTACTTC.

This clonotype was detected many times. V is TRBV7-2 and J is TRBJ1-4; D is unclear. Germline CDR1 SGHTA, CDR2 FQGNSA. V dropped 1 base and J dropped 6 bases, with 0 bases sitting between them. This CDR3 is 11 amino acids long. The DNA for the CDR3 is TGTGCCAGCAGCTTAGATGAAAAACTGTTTTTT. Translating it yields CASSLDEKLFF.

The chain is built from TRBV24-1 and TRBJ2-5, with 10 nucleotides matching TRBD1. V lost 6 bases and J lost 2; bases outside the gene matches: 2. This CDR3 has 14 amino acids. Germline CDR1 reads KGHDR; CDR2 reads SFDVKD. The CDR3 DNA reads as TGTGCCACCAGTCGGACAGGGGGGCAAGAGACCCAGTACTTC. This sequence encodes CATSRTGGQETQYF.

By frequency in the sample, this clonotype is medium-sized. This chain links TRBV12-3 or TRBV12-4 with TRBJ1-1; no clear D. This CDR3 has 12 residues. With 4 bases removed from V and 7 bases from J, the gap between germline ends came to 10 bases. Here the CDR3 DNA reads TGTGCCAGCAGTTACGGACTGAATGAAGCTTTCTTT. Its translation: CASSYGLNEAFF.

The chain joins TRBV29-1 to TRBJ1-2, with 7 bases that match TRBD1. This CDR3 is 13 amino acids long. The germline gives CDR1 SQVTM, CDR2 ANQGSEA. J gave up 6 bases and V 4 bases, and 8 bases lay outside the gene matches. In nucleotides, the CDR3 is TGCAGCGTTGCGGTATTGACAGGGAATGGCTACACCTTC. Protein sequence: CSVAVLTGNGYTF.

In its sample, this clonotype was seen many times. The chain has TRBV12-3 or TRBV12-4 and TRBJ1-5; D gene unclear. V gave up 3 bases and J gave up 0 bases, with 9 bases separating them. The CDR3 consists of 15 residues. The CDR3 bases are TGTGCCAGCAGTTTTACAGAGAATAGCAATCAGCCCCAGCATTTT. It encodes CASSFTENSNQPQHF.

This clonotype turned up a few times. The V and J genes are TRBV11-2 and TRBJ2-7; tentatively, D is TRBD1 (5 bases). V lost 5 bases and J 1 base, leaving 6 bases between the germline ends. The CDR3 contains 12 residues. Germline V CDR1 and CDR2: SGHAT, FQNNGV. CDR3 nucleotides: TGTGCCAGCAGCCGACAGTCCTACGAGCAGTACTTC. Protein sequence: CASSRQSYEQYF.

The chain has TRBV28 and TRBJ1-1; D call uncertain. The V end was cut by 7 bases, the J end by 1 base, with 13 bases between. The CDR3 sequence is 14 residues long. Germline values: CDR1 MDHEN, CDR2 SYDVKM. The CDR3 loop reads CASIRFPGNTEAFF. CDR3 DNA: TGTGCCAGCATCCGATTTCCAGGGAACACTGAAGCTTTCTTT.

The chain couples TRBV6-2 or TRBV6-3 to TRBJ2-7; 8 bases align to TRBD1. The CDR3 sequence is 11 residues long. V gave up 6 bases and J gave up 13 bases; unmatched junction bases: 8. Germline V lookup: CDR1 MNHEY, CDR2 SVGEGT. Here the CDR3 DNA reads TGTGCCAGCAGCATCGGACAGGGAAGTTACTTC. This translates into CASSIGQGSYF.

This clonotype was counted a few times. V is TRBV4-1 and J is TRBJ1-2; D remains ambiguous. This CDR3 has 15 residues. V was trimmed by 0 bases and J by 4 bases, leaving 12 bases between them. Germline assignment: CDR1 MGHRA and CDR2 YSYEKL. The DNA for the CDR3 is TGCGCCAGCAGCCAAGATCCCGCTTGGGGCTATGGCTACACCTTC. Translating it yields CASSQDPAWGYGYTF.

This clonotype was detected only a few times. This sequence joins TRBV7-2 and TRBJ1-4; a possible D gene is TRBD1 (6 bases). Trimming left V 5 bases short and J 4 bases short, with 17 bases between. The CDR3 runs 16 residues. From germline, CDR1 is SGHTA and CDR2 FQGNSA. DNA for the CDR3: TGTGCCAGCAGCCTAACCCACGGGACACTTAATGAAAAACTGTTTTTT. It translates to CASSLTHGTLNEKLFF.

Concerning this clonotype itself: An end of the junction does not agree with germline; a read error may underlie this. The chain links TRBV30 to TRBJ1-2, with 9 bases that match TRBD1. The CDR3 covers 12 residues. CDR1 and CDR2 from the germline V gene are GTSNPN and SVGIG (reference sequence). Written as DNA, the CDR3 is TGTGCCTGGAGTTCTGGACAGGGGCCGAATTCCTTC. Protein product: CAWSSGQGPNSF.

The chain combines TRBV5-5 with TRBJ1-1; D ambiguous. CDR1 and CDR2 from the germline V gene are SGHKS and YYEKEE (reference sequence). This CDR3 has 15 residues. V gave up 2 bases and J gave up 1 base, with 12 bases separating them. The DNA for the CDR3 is TGTGCCAGCAGCTTCGGAGGGAACTGGAACACTGAAGCTTTCTTT. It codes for CASSFGGNWNTEAFF.